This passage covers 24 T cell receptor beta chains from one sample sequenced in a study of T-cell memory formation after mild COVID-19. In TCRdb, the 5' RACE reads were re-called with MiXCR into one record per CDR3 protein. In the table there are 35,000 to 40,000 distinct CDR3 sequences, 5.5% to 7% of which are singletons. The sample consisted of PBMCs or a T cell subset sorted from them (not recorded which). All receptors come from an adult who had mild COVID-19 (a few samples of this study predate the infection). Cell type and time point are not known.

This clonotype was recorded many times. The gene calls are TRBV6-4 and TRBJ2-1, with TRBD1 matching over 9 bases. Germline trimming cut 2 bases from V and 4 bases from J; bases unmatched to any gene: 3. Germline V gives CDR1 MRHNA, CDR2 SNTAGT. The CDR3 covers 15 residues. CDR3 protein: CASSDQGTGYNEQFF. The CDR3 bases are TGTGCCAGCAGTGACCAAGGGACAGGGTACAATGAGCAGTTCTTC.

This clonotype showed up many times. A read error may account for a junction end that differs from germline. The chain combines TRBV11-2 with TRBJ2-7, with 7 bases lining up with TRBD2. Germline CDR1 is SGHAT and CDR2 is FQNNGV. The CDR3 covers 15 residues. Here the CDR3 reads CASSSTSAPGTKGSF. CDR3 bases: TGTGCCAGCAGCTCAACTAGCGCGCCGGGAACGAAGGGGTCCTTC.

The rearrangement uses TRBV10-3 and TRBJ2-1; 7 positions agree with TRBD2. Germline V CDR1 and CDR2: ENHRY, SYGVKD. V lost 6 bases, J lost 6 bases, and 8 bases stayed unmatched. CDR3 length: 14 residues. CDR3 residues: CAIRPSGGRNEQFF. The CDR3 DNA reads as TGTGCCATCAGACCTAGCGGAGGTCGCAATGAGCAGTTCTTC.

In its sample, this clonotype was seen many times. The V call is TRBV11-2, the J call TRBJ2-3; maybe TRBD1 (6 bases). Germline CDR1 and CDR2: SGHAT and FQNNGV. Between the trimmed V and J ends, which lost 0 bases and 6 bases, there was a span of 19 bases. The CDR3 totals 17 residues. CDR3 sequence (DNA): TGTGCCAGCAGCTTAGATCCGGTCGGCAGGGGAAGGGATACGCAGTATTTT. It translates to CASSLDPVGRGRDTQYF.

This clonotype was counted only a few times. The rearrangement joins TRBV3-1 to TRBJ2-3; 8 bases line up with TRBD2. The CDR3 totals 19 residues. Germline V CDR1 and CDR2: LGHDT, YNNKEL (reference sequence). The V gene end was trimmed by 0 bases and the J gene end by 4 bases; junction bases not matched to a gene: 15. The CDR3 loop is CASSQDRGGPLRRSDTQYF. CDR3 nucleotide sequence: TGTGCCAGCAGCCAAGATCGCGGGGGGCCTCTTCGTAGATCAGATACGCAGTATTTT.

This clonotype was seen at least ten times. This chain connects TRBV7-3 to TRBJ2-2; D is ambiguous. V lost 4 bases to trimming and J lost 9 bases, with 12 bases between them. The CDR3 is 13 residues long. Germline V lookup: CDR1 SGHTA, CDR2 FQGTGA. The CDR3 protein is CASSSPAQRELFF. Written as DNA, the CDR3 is TGTGCCAGCAGCTCCCCGGCACAGCGGGAGCTGTTTTTT. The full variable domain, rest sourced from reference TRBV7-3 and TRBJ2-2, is GAGVSQTPSNKVTEKGKYVELRCDPISGHTALYWYRQSLGQGPEFLIYFQGTGAADDSGLPNDRFFAVRPEGSVSTLKIQRTERGDSAVYLCASSSPAQRELFFGEGSRLTVL.

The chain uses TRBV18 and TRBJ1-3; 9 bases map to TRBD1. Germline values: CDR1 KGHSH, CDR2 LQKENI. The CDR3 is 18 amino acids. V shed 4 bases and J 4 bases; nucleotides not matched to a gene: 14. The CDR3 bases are TGTGCCAGCTCACTCTGGAAACAAACCGGGACAGGGGGAAACACCATATATTTT. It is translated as CASSLWKQTGTGGNTIYF.

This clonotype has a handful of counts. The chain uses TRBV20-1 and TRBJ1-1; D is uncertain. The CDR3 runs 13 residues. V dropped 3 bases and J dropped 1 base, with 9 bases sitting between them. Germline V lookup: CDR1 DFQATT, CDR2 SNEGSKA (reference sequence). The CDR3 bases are TGCAGTGCTAGGTCGAAGGGGAACACTGAAGCTTTCTTT. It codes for CSARSKGNTEAFF.

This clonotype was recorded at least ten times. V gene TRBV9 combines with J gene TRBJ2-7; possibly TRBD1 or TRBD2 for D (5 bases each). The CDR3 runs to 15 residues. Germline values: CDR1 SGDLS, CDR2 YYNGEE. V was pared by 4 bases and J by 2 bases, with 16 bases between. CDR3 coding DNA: TGTGCCAGCAGCCCGGGGCGGCCAAACGCCTACGAGCAGTACTTC. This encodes CASSPGRPNAYEQYF.

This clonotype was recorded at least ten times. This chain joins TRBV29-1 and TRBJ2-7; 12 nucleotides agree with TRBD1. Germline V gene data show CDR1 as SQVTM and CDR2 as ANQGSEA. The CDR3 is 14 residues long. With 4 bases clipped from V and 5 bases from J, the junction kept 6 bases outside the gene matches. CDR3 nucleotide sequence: TGCAGCGTTGTTTGGGACAGGGGGCTCAACGAGCAGTACTTC. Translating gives CSVVWDRGLNEQYF.

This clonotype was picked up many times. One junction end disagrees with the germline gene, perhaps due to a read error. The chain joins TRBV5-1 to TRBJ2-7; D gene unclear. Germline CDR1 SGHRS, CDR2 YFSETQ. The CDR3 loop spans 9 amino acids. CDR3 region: CASSPRSPF. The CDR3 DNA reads TGCGCCAGCAGCCCTCGGTCCCCCTTC. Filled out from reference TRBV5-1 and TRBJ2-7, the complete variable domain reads KAGVTQTPRYLIKTRGQQVTLSCSPISGHRSVSWYQQTPGQGLQFLFEYFSETQRNKGNFPGRFSGRQFSNSRSEMNVSTLELGDSALYLCASSPRSPFGPGTRLTVT.

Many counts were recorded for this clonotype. The DNA of the CDR3 is TGTGCCAGCTCACGACGAAGACAGGCCCCCCAACTTTTCAATGAGCAGTTCTTC. Translation: CASSRRRQAPQLFNEQFF. The chain combines TRBV18 with TRBJ2-1, with D perhaps TRBD1 (6 bases). The germline V and J ends were trimmed by 4 bases and 6 bases, with 25 bases remaining between them. The CDR3 is 18 residues long. The germline CDR1 and CDR2 sequences are KGHSH and LQKENI.

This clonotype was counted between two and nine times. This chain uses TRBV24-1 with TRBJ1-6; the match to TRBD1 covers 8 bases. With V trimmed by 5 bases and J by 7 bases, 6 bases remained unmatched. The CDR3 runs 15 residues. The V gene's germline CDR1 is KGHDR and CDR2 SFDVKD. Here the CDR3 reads CATSGGQGQNSPLHF. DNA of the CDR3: TGTGCCACCAGTGGCGGACAGGGCCAGAATTCACCCCTCCACTTT.

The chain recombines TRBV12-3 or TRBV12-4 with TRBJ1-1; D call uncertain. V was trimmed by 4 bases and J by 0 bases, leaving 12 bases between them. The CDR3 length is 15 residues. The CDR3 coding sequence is TGTGCCAGCAGTTCCTCGGGCACGGTGAACACTGAAGCTTTCTTT. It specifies CASSSSGTVNTEAFF.

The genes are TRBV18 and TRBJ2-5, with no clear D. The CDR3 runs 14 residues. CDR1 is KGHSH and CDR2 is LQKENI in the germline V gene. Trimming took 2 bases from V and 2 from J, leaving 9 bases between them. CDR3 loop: CASSPGLNQETQYF. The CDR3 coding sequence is TGTGCCAGCTCACCAGGTTTGAATCAAGAGACCCAGTACTTC.

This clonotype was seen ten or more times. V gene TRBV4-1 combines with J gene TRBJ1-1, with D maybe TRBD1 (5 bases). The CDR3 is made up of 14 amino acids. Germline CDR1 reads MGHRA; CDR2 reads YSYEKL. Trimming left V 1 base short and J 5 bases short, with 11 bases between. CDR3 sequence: CASSQGGARTEAFF. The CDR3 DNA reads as TGCGCCAGCAGCCAAGGCGGGGCAAGAACTGAAGCTTTCTTT.

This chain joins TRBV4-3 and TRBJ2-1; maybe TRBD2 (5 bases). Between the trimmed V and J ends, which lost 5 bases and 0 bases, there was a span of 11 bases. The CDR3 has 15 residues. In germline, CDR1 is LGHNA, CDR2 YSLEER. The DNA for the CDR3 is TGCGCCAGCAGCGAGGGCACAAGCTCCTACAATGAGCAGTTCTTC. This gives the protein CASSEGTSSYNEQFF.

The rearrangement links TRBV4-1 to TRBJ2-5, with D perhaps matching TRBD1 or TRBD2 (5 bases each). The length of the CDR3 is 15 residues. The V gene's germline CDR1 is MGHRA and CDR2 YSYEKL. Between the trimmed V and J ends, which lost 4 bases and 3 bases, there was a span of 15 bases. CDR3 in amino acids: CASSPGTAKEETQYF. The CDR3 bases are TGCGCCAGCAGCCCGGGGACGGCCAAGGAAGAGACCCAGTACTTC.

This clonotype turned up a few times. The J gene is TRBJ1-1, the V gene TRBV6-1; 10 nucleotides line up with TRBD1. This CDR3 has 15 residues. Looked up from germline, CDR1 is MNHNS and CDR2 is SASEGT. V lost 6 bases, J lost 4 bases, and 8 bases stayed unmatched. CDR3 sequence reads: CASSPRDRGFTEAFF. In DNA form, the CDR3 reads TGTGCCAGCAGCCCCCGGGACAGGGGTTTCACTGAAGCTTTCTTT.

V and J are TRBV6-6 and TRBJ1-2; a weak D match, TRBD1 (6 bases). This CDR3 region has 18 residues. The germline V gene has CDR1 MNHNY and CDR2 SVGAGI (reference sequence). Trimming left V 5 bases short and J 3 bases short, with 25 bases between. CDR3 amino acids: CASSGKGVGEGSDYGYTF. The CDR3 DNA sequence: TGTGCCAGCAGTGGAAAGGGGGTAGGGGAAGGTAGTGACTATGGCTACACCTTC.

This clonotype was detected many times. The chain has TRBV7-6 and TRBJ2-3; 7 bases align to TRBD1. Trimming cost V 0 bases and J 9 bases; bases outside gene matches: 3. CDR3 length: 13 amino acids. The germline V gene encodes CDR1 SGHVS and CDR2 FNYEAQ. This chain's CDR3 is CASSLARTGTQYF. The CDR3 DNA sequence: TGTGCCAGCAGCTTAGCTAGGACAGGCACGCAGTATTTT.

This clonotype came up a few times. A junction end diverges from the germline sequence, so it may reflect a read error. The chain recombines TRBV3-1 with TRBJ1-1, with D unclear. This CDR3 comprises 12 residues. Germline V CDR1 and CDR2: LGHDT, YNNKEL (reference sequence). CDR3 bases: TGTGCCAGCAGCCTCTTGGGCAGCTCGAATGTCTTT. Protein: CASSLLGSSNVF.

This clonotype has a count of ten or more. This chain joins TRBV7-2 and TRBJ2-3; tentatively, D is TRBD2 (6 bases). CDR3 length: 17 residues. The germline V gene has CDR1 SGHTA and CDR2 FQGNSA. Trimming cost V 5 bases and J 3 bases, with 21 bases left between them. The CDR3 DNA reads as TGTGCCAGCAGCCATCCTGGCGGAGGCGGGAAGACAGATACGCAGTATTTT. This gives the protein CASSHPGGGGKTDTQYF.

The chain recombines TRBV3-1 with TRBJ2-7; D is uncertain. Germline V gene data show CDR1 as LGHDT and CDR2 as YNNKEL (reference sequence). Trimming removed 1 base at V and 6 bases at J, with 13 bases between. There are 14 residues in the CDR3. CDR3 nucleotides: TGTGCCAGCAGCCAAGGGGTGTTTGCGGCCGAGCAGTACTTC. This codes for CASSQGVFAAEQYF.